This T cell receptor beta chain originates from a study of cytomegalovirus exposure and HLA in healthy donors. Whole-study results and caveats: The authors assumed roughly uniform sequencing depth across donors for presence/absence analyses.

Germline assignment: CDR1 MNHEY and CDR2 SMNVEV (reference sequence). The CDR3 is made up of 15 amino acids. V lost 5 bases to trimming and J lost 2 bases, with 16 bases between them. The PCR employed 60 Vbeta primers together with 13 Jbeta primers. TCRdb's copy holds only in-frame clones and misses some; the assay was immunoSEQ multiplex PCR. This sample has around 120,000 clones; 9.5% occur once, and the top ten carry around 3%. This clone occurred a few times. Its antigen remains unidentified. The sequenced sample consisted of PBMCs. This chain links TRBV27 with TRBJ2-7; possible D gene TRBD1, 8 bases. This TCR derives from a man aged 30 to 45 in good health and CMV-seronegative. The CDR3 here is CASSRTGRAPYEQYF. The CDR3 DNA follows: TGTGCCAGCAGTCGGACAGGGAGGGCCCCCTACGAGCAGTACTTC.